The present TCR beta chain was sequenced within a study of cytomegalovirus exposure and HLA in healthy donors. Trimming at V came to 0 bases and at J to 3 bases, leaving 9 bases not matched to a gene. This CDR3 contains 16 residues. Per germline, CDR1 SGDLS and CDR2 YYNGEE. Use of 60 Vbeta and 13 Jbeta primers characterized the PCR. The protocol was immunoSEQ multiplex PCR, while the TCRdb copy is restricted to in-frame clones and leaves out a portion. Of around 150,000 clones in the sample, around a tenth were seen once. What was sequenced was PBMCs. The gene calls are TRBV9 and TRBJ2-7; the match to TRBD1 covers 7 bases. This clonotype was sampled from a male donor in good health and CMV-seronegative. The CDR3 region has the DNA TGTGCCAGCAGCGTAGCTCAGGACAGGTCCTACTACGAGCAGTACTTC. Its protein product is CASSVAQDRSYYEQYF.